These 10 T cell receptor beta chains came from one sample sequenced in a study of early T cells in non-severe SARS-CoV-2 infection. A single record per CDR3 protein comes from TCRdb applying MiXCR to the 5' RACE reads. The data show tens of thousands of distinct CDR3 sequences, roughly 2.8% seen once. The sample comprised whole blood. The receptors originated from an adult who was a healthcare worker with PCR-confirmed SARS-CoV-2 infection or an uninfected control (not recorded which).

This clonotype was found many times. The V and J genes are TRBV6-1 and TRBJ2-2; weak D call: TRBD2 (6 bases). This CDR3 is built from 13 residues. V lost 4 bases and J lost 5, with 8 bases in between. Germline assignment: CDR1 MNHNS and CDR2 SASEGT. The CDR3 bases are TGTGCCAGCAGTGCGGGGGTTACCGGGGAGCTGTTTTTT. Translation: CASSAGVTGELFF.

In this sample, this clonotype turned up many times. This chain connects TRBV15 to TRBJ2-2, with D possibly being TRBD2 (5 bases). V lost 3 bases to trimming and J lost 5 bases, with 13 bases between them. The CDR3 consists of 15 residues. From germline, CDR1 is LNHNV and CDR2 YYDKDF (reference sequence). The CDR3 here is CATSSGYGETGELFF. DNA of the CDR3: TGTGCCACCAGCAGCGGATACGGGGAAACCGGGGAGCTGTTTTTT. The full variable domain, completed using reference TRBV15 and TRBJ2-2, is DAMVIQNPRYQVTQFGKPVTLSCSQTLNHNVMYWYQQKSSQAPKLLFHYYDKDFNNEADTPDNFQSRRPNTSFCFLDIRSPGLGDTAMYLCATSSGYGETGELFFGEGSRLTVL.

This clonotype was recorded many times. The rearrangement uses TRBV7-9 and TRBJ2-6; 10 nucleotides align to TRBD1. The ends lost 4 bases at V and 0 bases at J; junction bases unmatched: 6. The CDR3 runs 18 residues. The V gene's germline CDR1 is SEHNR and CDR2 FQNEAQ (reference sequence). The CDR3 loop reads CASSSGQGLFSGANVLTF. Written as DNA, the CDR3 is TGTGCCAGCAGCTCGGGACAGGGGCTCTTCTCTGGGGCCAACGTCCTGACTTTC.

This clonotype was counted ten times or more. The chain combines TRBV10-3 with TRBJ2-7; D uncertain. The CDR3 has 14 amino acids. V was shortened by 0 bases and J by 5 bases, with 11 bases between the two germline ends. Germline V gene sequence: CDR1 ENHRY, CDR2 SYGVKD. The CDR3 DNA is TGTGCCATCAGTGAGTCGGGGTTCCCTAACGAGCAGTACGTC. This gives the protein CAISESGFPNEQYV.

This clonotype is deemed medium-sized. The gene calls are TRBV5-1 and TRBJ1-3; the match to TRBD1 covers 8 bases. Unmatched junction bases numbered 0, after V lost 0 bases and J lost 1 base. In germline, CDR1 is SGHRS, CDR2 YFSETQ. The CDR3 runs 15 residues. Here the CDR3 reads CASSLGTGSGNTIYF. In DNA, the CDR3 is TGCGCCAGCAGCTTGGGGACAGGGTCTGGAAACACCATATATTTT.

Ten or more counts support this clonotype. The chain uses TRBV19 and TRBJ2-5; D is possibly TRBD1 (5 bases). The germline V and J ends were trimmed by 5 bases and 5 bases, with 18 bases remaining between them. This CDR3 comprises 15 residues. Germline V gene data show CDR1 as LNHDA and CDR2 as SQIVND (reference sequence). This CDR3 reads CASSRQRTVRETQYF. The CDR3 region has the DNA TGTGCCAGTAGTCGACAGCGAACCGTTCGGGAGACCCAGTACTTC.

This clonotype was seen many times. This chain links TRBV7-8 with TRBJ1-6; maybe TRBD1 (5 bases). The V end was cut by 5 bases, the J end by 4 bases, with 9 bases between. Germline V gives CDR1 SGHVS, CDR2 FQNEAQ. CDR3 length: 14 residues. Here the CDR3 reads CASSDSLYNSPLHF. As DNA, the CDR3 is TGTGCCAGCAGCGACAGTTTGTATAATTCACCCCTCCACTTT.

In its sample, this clonotype was seen many times. The chain employs TRBV6-1 and TRBJ1-3; TRBD1 is a possible D gene (5 bases). V gave up 0 bases and J gave up 6 bases, with 12 bases separating them. The CDR3 spans 15 residues. From germline, CDR1 is MNHNS and CDR2 SASEGT. CDR3 coding DNA: TGTGCCAGCAGTGAAGCAGAGGGGCCGAAAAACACCATATATTTT. Translating gives CASSEAEGPKNTIYF.

This clonotype was recorded many times. The genes are TRBV6-2 or TRBV6-3 and TRBJ2-3, with 12 bases matching TRBD2. The CDR3 extends over 16 amino acids. CDR1 and CDR2 from the germline V gene are MNHEY and SVGEGT. Unmatched junction bases numbered 4, after V lost 5 bases and J lost 1 base. As DNA, the CDR3 is TGTGCCAGCAGTCGCTGGACTAGCGGGGGCACAGATACGCAGTATTTT. Protein sequence: CASSRWTSGGTDTQYF.

The sample holds a few counts of this clonotype. This chain links TRBV9 with TRBJ2-3; TRBD2 aligns across 8 bases. This CDR3 contains 15 residues. J lost 4 bases, V lost 4 bases, and 8 bases had no gene match. Germline values: CDR1 SGDLS, CDR2 YYNGEE. CDR3 sequence (DNA): TGTGCCAGCAGCCTAGGACTAGCTGGTTCAGATACGCAGTATTTT. The encoded protein is CASSLGLAGSDTQYF.